This TCR beta chain stems from a study of blood T cell repertoires in COVID-19. Looking at the study overall: Donors in the United States, Italy and Spain gave samples during acute or convalescent COVID-19. Sample material is recorded as cDNA or gDNA derived from T cells, B-cell-depleted T cells, or PBMCs.

Per the authors' pipeline: Amplification from reference gene primers served as the basis for estimated nucleated cell counts. Generated by immunoSEQ multiplex PCR, the TCRdb table keeps only in-frame clones and is missing some. V and J calls and clone size are as listed in that table; D and trimming were resolved from the DNA. Among 100,000 or so clones listed, approximately 80% were seen once. The CDR3 totals 13 residues. Looked up from germline, CDR1 is MDHEN and CDR2 is SYDVKM. Trimming left V 7 bases short and J 8 bases short, with 15 bases between. The sample comprised peripheral blood. This sequence joins TRBV28 and TRBJ2-1, with D possibly matching TRBD2 (6 bases). This clonotype was obtained from a woman in her 70s with acute or convalescent COVID-19. Written as DNA, the CDR3 is TGTGCCAGCAAGGGCGGGGTGGGTGATGAGCAGTTCTTC. Translated: CASKGGVGDEQFF. Variable domain in full (rest from reference TRBV28 and TRBJ2-1): DVKVTQSSRYLVKRTGEKVFLECVQDMDHENMFWYRQDPGLGLRLIYFSYDVKMKEKGDIPEGYSVSREKKERFSLILESASTNQTSMYLCASKGGVGDEQFFGPGTRLTVL.